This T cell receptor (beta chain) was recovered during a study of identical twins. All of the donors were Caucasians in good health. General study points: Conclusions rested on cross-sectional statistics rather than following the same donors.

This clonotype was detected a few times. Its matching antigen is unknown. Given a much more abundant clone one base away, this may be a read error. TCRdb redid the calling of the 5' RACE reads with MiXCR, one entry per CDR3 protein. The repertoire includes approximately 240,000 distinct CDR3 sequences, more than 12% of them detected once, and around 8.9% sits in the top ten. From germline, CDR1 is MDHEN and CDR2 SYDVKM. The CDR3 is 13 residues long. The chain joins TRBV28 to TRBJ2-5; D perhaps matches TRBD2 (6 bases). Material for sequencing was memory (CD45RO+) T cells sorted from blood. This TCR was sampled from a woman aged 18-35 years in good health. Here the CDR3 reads CASSLGGTESQYF. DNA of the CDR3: TGTGCCAGCAGTTTAGGAGGGACTGAGAGCCAGTACTTC. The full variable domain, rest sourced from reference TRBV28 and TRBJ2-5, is DVKVTQSSRYLVKRTGEKVFLECVQDMDHENMFWYRQDPGLGLRLIYFSYDVKMKEKGDIPEGYSVSREKKERFSLILESASTNQTSMYLCASSLGGTESQYFGPGTRLLVL.